This TCR beta chain originates from a study of blood T cell repertoires in COVID-19. Study information: The United States, Italy and Spain were the sources of the acute and convalescent COVID-19 samples.

The CDR3 extends over 19 amino acids. CDR1 and CDR2 from the germline V gene are LGHDT and YNNKEL (reference sequence). Losses at the gene ends were 0 bases for V and 8 bases for J; bases not matched to a gene: 17. Seattle participants joined during active infection and were tracked over time. The assay was immunoSEQ multiplex PCR, and TCRdb's table has in-frame clones only and misses some. The sample has more than 75,000 clones; roughly 90% are singletons. This chain joins TRBV3-1 (or the pseudogene TRBV3-2) and TRBJ1-4, with TRBD1 matching over 8 bases. The TCR sequence derives from a man between 50 and 59 years old with COVID-19, enrolled during active disease. Material for sequencing was peripheral blood. CDR3 residues: CASSQDHGFFRTGLEKLFF. Here the CDR3 DNA reads TGTGCCAGCAGCCAAGATCACGGTTTCTTTAGGACAGGGTTGGAAAAACTGTTTTTT.